These T cell receptor beta chains were read from a single sample in a study of cytomegalovirus exposure and HLA in healthy donors. Only in-frame clones appear in the TCRdb table, and some are missing; sequencing was by immunoSEQ multiplex PCR. The sample shows hundreds of thousands of clones, approximately 90% of them seen only once. The source material was PBMCs. The receptors here all came from a woman aged 18-29 years in good health and CMV-seronegative. Each CDR3 is given with its conserved first and last residue. The order of the fields is D gene, J gene, V gene, CDR3 protein. The D gene is left open where the match is weak.

d_call: NA
j_call: TRBJ2-5
v_call: TRBV10-3
cdr3_aa: CAISESLGQPEQYF

d_call: TRBD1
j_call: TRBJ2-5
v_call: TRBV7-9
cdr3_aa: CASSVTGQGGQETQYF

d_call: NA
j_call: TRBJ2-5
v_call: TRBV7-9
cdr3_aa: CASSLVGVQETQYF

d_call: TRBD1
j_call: TRBJ1-4
v_call: TRBV4-3
cdr3_aa: CAPGQGLGEKLFF

d_call: NA
j_call: TRBJ2-7
v_call: TRBV4-2
cdr3_aa: CASSQAGLYEQYF

d_call: NA
j_call: TRBJ1-5
v_call: TRBV25-1
cdr3_aa: CASSELGGNQPQHF

d_call: TRBD2
j_call: TRBJ2-3
v_call: TRBV6-4
cdr3_aa: CASSDSAGGIDTQYF

d_call: NA
j_call: TRBJ2-1
v_call: TRBV4-1
cdr3_aa: CASSPWAGNEQFF

d_call: TRBD2
j_call: TRBJ2-5
v_call: TRBV7-6
cdr3_aa: CASSELASETQYF

d_call: NA
j_call: TRBJ1-1
v_call: TRBV18
cdr3_aa: CASRWGHGRTGDTEAFF

d_call: NA
j_call: TRBJ2-2
v_call: TRBV5-1
cdr3_aa: CASSLPTTANTGELFF

d_call: TRBD1
j_call: TRBJ2-7
v_call: TRBV6-5
cdr3_aa: CASRRDRAIQGGQYF

d_call: NA
j_call: TRBJ2-7
v_call: TRBV7-8
cdr3_aa: CASSYRVSYEQYF

d_call: TRBD1
j_call: TRBJ1-5
v_call: TRBV29-1
cdr3_aa: CSAGDRGCQPQHF

d_call: NA
j_call: TRBJ1-2
v_call: TRBV2
cdr3_aa: CAINAGSREILGGYTF

d_call: NA
j_call: TRBJ2-7
v_call: TRBV4-2
cdr3_aa: CASSQDLTGREQYF

d_call: NA
j_call: TRBJ1-1
v_call: TRBV5-1
cdr3_aa: CARHGQPNTEAFF

d_call: NA
j_call: TRBJ1-4
v_call: TRBV27
cdr3_aa: CASNGGTLSEKLFF

d_call: NA
j_call: TRBJ2-1
v_call: TRBV19
cdr3_aa: CASSIGRNEQFF

d_call: TRBD2
j_call: TRBJ2-7
v_call: TRBV25-1
cdr3_aa: CARGGVVNEQYF

d_call: NA
j_call: TRBJ2-3
v_call: TRBV25-1
cdr3_aa: CASMPPRGGVDTQYF

d_call: NA
j_call: TRBJ1-4
v_call: TRBV27
cdr3_aa: CASQLTGQTNEKLFF

d_call: NA
j_call: TRBJ2-3
v_call: TRBV5-6
cdr3_aa: CASSRSPQWTDTQYF

d_call: NA
j_call: TRBJ1-2
v_call: TRBV25-1
cdr3_aa: CASSIRGGGIGYTF

d_call: TRBD2
j_call: TRBJ2-7
v_call: TRBV4-1
cdr3_aa: CASSQEGLAGLSTYEQYF

d_call: NA
j_call: TRBJ1-4
v_call: TRBV6-5
cdr3_aa: CASSPYREGGEKLFF

d_call: TRBD1
j_call: TRBJ2-5
v_call: TRBV7-9
cdr3_aa: CASSLGGQANPLQETQYF

d_call: NA
j_call: TRBJ1-2
v_call: TRBV15
cdr3_aa: CATSRALVGYTF

d_call: NA
j_call: TRBJ2-3
v_call: TRBV7-8
cdr3_aa: CASSLMAFTDTQYF

d_call: TRBD1
j_call: TRBJ2-3
v_call: TRBV2
cdr3_aa: CASSGRGPRTDTQYF

d_call: NA
j_call: TRBJ1-5
v_call: TRBV19
cdr3_aa: CASIPGYNQPQHF

d_call: TRBD2
j_call: TRBJ2-7
v_call: TRBV19
cdr3_aa: CASSIDRGTSGIYEQYF

d_call: TRBD1
j_call: TRBJ1-1
v_call: TRBV15
cdr3_aa: CATSGSTGENTEAFF

d_call: TRBD1
j_call: TRBJ1-2
v_call: TRBV6-1
cdr3_aa: CAGTPRQGGYGYTF